A selection of T cell receptor beta chains follows, all from one sample in a study of blood T cell repertoires in COVID-19. Sequenced by immunoSEQ multiplex PCR; TCRdb stores in-frame clones only, minus some. Of over 150,000 clones listed, 90% were seen once; the top ten hold approximately 0.48%. Sequences were obtained from peripheral blood. Every receptor here comes from a man aged 50 to 60 with acute or convalescent COVID-19. Each CDR3 is given with its conserved first and last residue. Fields, in order: J gene, V gene, CDR3 protein.

>TRBJ1-2|TRBV2
CASSEAVGSYGYTF
>TRBJ2-3|TRBV10-3
CAISERLAGADTQYF
>TRBJ1-4|TRBV4-3
CASSQYQGGQGNEKLFF
>TRBJ2-2|TRBV6-6
CASRRDRGNTGELFF
>TRBJ2-3|TRBV7-3
CASNLWLLAGVSSTDTQYF
>TRBJ2-1|TRBV6-6
CASSYSMRDSEQFF
>TRBJ1-5|TRBV15
CATSRGRAGRSNSNQPQHF
>TRBJ2-1|TRBV18
CASSPPTGYNEQFF
>TRBJ2-1|TRBV3-1/TRBV3-2
CASSRGTSLRNEQFF
>TRBJ1-2|TRBV29-1
CSTEGQGAEGYTF
>TRBJ1-5|TRBV12-3/TRBV12-4
CASRAGVGQPQHF
>TRBJ1-6|TRBV5-5
CASSLEHRGMRALHF
>TRBJ1-3|TRBV7-9
CASSDTGTLRNTIYF
>TRBJ2-1|TRBV28
CASSSRPQGQFF
>TRBJ1-1|TRBV7-9
CASTWGGLNTEAFF
>TRBJ1-5|TRBV18
CASSHGVNQPQHF
>TRBJ1-6|TRBV27
CASSLVGQNYNSPLHF
>TRBJ1-2|TRBV6-5
CASSYSSSYYGYTF
>TRBJ2-3|TRBV18
CASSQREGPDTQYF
>TRBJ1-2|TRBV6-2/TRBV6-3
CASTPFGTAYGYTF
>TRBJ2-1|TRBV5-5
CASSLEAHHSYNEQFF
>TRBJ1-2|TRBV3-1/TRBV3-2
CASSQEGGGGTRGYTF
>TRBJ2-2|TRBV7-2
CASSSGGGGTGELFF
>TRBJ1-1|TRBV6-5
CASSTERTLNTEAFF
>TRBJ1-5|TRBV24-1
CATSDGDQPQHF
>TRBJ2-1|TRBV2
CASSESRLYNEQFF
>TRBJ2-5|TRBV7-8
CASSLGLAETQYF
>TRBJ1-1|TRBV7-8
CASRLGRALNTEAFF
>TRBJ1-5|TRBV28
CASRGGGSGSNQPQHF
>TRBJ1-2|TRBV5-1
CASRPGTGNFYGYTF
>TRBJ1-6|TRBV6-2/TRBV6-3
CASSKRNSPLHF
>TRBJ2-1|TRBV7-3
CASSRLGLAGFGYDEQFF
>TRBJ1-1|TRBV5-4
CASSLGTPGLEAFF